This T cell receptor (beta chain) was documented in a study of shared T cell receptors in the human thymus. This table comes from immunoSEQ multiplex PCR, and its TCRdb copy is limited to in-frame clones, with some not included. The data hold about 380,000 clones, with just under 95% observed a single time. Remarks on this clone: The sample has other DNA sequences that encode this CDR3 too.

Sequenced input: thymocytes. The clonotype comes from a human donor.

CDR3: CASSLVRETQYF. The CDR3 nucleotides read TGTGCCAGCAGCTTAGTCCGGGAGACCCAGTACTTC. The chain employs TRBV11-2 and TRBJ2-5; no definite D call. Per germline, CDR1 SGHAT and CDR2 FQNNGV. The CDR3 runs 12 residues. V lost 1 base and J 5 bases, leaving 5 bases between the germline ends.